This T cell receptor beta chain was identified in a study of spatial heterogeneity in lung cancer (dated by TCRdb to the late 2010s). Study-level background: More beta-chain than alpha-chain transcripts were consistently detected, likely reflecting higher beta-chain transcript abundance. In the raw uncorrected reads, each unique combination of TCR and UMI appeared more than ten times on average. At surgery, both alpha and beta chains were TCR-sequenced in 220 tumor regions, 63 to 80 matched nontumor lung samples and some 60 PBMC samples. In non-small cell lung cancer, the study made a quantitative comparison of TCR alpha and beta repertoires among multiple tumor regions, matched nontumor lung and blood. Nonsynonymous mutation counts, determined by whole-exome sequencing of tumor tissue, were related to features of the TCR repertoire.

Overall study outcomes, separate from this receptor: Ubiquitous expanded tumor TCRs were detected in blood more often at tumor resection than at routine follow-up. Confirming at a functional level the hypothesis that regional TCRs recognize regional mutations was considered to require additional single-cell paired TCR alpha and beta sequencing.

What this sample's time point label stands for: sample taken at primary tumor resection. For TCR sequencing, whole RNA was extracted from tumor and nontumor lung tissue, or from cryopreserved PBMC samples, and no cell sorting was done. Donors were some 78 patients with early-stage, untreated non-small cell lung cancer from the lung TRACERx cohort. Patients were selected for TCR sequencing only if sufficient RNA was available from at least two tumor regions. Details on this clonotype: What antigen it recognizes has not been identified. No base qualities exist here, and no much larger clone lies one base off it.

The germline V gene provides CDR1 SGHTA and CDR2 FQGTGA. The V end loses 4 bases and the J end loses 3 bases, and a stretch of 7 bases separates them. From the cysteine up to the phenylalanine, the CDR3 has a length of 13 residues. Only the CDR3 DNA stays, 39 bases, in frame from base 1. Libraries were built with 5' RACE. The listed sequencing device is NextSeq 500. To allow correction of PCR and sequencing errors, the TCR library protocol tagged every TCR cDNA molecule with a unique molecular identifier. As for the authors' bioinformatics: Decombinator tools were used for TCR identification, UMI-based error correction and CDR3 extraction. Expanded TCRs were defined as those above a frequency of 2 per 1,000, corresponding to the top 1% of the tumor frequency distribution. Renyi diversity was computed with the R vegan package after each repertoire had been subsampled 100 times to 5,000 TCRs. CDR3 similarity networks were built from amino acid triplet string-kernel similarity, connecting CDR3s with pairwise similarity above 0.82. TCRdb itself trimmed the public reads at Q25 with fastp, ran MiXCR and retained productive beta chains. Rows are unified per CDR3 protein, each entry keeping the most common DNA and genes. The authors' filters were not applied to this entry. The sample data list more than 2,500 distinct CDR3 sequences, and approximately 15% of these were observed just once. In total, the top ten clones hold about four fifths of the sample.

The chain is made from TRBV7-3 and TRBJ2-1; D gene: possibly TRBD1, on 6 matching bases. The source of this sequence is a female donor with early-stage non-small cell lung cancer. The input for sequencing was PBMCs, taken at surgery. The CDR3 corresponds to CASSSDSYNEQFF. The DNA reads TGTGCCAGCAGCTCGGACAGCTACAATGAGCAGTTCTTC.